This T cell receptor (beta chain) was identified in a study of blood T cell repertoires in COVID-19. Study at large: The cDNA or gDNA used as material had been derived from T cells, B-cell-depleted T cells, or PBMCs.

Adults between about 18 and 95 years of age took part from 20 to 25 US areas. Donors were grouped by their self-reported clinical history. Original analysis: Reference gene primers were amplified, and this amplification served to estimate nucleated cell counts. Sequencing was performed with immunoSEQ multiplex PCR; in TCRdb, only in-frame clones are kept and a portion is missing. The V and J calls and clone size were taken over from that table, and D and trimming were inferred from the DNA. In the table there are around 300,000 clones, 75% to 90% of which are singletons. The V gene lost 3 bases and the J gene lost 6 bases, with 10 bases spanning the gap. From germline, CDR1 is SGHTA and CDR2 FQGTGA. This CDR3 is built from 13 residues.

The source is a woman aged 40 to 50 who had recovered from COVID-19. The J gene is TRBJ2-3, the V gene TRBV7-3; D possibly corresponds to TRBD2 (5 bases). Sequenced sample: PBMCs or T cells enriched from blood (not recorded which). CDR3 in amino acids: CASSLSRGDTQYF. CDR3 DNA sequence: TGTGCCAGCAGCTTGTCTAGAGGGGATACGCAGTATTTT.